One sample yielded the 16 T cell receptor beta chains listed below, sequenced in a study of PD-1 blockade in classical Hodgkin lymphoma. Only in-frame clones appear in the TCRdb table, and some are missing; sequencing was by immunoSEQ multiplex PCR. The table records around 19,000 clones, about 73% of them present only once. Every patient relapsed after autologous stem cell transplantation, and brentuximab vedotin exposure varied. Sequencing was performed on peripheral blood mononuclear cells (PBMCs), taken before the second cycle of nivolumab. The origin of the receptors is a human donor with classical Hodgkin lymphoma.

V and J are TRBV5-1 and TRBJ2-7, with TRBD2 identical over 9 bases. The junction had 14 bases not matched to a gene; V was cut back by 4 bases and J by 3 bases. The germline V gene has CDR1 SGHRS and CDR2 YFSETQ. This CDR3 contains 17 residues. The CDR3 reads CASSTRASGMSNYEQYF. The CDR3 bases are TGCGCCAGCAGCACCCGTGCTAGCGGGATGTCCAACTACGAGCAGTACTTC.

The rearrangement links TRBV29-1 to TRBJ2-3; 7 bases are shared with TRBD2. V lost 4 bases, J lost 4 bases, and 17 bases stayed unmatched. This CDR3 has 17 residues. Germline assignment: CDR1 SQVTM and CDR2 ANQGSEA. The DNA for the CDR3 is TGCAGCGTTGCAGATTACGGACTAGTGGGGTTTTCAGATACGCAGTATTTT. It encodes CSVADYGLVGFSDTQYF.

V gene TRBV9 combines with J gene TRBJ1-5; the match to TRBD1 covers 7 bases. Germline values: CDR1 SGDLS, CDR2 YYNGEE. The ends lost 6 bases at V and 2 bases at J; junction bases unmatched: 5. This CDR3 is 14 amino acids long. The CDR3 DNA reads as TGTGCCAGCACCCAGGGGGATGGCAATCAGCCCCAGCATTTT. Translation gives CASTQGDGNQPQHF.

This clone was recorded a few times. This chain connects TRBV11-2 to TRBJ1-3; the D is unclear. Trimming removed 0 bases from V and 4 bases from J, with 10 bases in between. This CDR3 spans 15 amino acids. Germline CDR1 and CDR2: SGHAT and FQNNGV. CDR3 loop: CASSLDGHRGNTIYF. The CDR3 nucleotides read TGTGCCAGCAGCTTAGATGGGCACCGAGGAAACACCATATATTTT.

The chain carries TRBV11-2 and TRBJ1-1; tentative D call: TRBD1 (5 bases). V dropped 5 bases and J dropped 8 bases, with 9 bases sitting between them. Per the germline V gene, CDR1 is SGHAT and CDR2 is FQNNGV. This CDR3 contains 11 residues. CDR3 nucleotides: TGTGCCAGCAGCCGGGGGGGAGAAGCTTTCTTT. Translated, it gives CASSRGGEAFF. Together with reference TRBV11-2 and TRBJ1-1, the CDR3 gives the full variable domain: EAGVAQSPRYKIIEKRQSVAFWCNPISGHATLYWYQQILGQGPKLLIQFQNNGVVDDSQLPKDRFSAERLKGVDSTLKIQPAKLEDSAVYLCASSRGGEAFFGQGTRLTVV.

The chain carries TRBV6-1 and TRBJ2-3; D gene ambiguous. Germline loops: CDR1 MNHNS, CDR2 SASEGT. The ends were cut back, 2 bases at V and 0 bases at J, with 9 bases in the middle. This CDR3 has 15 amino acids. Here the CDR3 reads CASSEFGYSTDTQYF. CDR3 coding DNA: TGTGCCAGCAGTGAATTTGGCTATAGCACAGATACGCAGTATTTT.

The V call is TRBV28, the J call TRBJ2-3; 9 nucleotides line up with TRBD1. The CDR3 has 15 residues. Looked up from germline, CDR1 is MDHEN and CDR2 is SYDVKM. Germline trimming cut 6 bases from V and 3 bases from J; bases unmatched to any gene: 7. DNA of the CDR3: TGTGCCAGCAGACCAACAGGGGGCGGTACAGATACGCAGTATTTT. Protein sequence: CASRPTGGGTDTQYF.

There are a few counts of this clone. Written as DNA, the CDR3 is TGTGCCAGCAAGCCGACATTCCACTTTGCTGGTGGCAATCAGCCCCAGCATTTT. Its translation is CASKPTFHFAGGNQPQHF. The chain links TRBV7-8 to TRBJ1-5; D gene ambiguous. This CDR3 spans 18 amino acids. The V end was cut by 7 bases, the J end by 2 bases, with 24 bases between. Germline V gene sequence: CDR1 SGHVS, CDR2 FQNEAQ.

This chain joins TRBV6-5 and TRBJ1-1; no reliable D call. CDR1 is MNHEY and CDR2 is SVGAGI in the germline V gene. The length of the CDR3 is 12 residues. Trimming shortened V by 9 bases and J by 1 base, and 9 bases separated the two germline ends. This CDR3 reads CASGRGNTEAFF. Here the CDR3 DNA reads TGTGCCAGTGGTCGGGGGAACACTGAAGCTTTCTTT.

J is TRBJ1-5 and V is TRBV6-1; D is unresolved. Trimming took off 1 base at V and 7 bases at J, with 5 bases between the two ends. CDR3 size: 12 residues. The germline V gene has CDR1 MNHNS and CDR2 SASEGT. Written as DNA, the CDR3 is TGTGCCAGCAGTGAAGTATGGCAGCCCCAGCATTTT. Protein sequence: CASSEVWQPQHF.

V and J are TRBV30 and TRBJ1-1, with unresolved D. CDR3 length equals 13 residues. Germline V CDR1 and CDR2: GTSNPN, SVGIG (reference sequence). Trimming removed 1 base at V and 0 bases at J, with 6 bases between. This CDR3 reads CAWSATMNTEAFF. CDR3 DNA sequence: TGTGCCTGGAGTGCTACAATGAACACTGAAGCTTTCTTT.

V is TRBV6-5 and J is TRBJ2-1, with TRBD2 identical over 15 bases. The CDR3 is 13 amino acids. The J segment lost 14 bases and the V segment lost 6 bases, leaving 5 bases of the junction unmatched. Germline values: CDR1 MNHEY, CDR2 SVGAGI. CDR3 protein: CASRGGTSGRKFF. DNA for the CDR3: TGTGCCAGCAGGGGAGGGACTAGCGGGAGGAAGTTCTTC.

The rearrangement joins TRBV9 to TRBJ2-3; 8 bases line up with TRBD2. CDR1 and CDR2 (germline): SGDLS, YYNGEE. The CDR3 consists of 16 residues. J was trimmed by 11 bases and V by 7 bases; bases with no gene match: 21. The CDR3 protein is CASSAGGGPRSGEQYF. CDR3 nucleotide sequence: TGTGCCAGCTCCGCGGGGGGAGGCCCAAGGTCCGGGGAGCAGTATTTT.

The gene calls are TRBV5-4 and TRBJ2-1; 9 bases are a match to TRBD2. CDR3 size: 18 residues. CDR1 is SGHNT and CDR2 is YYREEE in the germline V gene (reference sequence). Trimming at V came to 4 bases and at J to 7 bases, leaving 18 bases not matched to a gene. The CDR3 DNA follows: TGTGCCAGCAGCCCGGGTCTAGCGGGATACCCCAACGGGAATGAGCAGTTCTTC. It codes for CASSPGLAGYPNGNEQFF. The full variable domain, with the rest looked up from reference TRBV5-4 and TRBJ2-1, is ETGVTQSPTHLIKTRGQQVTLRCSSQSGHNTVSWYQQALGQGPQFIFQYYREEENGRGNFPPRFSGLQFPNYSSELNVNALELDDSALYLCASSPGLAGYPNGNEQFFGPGTRLTVL.

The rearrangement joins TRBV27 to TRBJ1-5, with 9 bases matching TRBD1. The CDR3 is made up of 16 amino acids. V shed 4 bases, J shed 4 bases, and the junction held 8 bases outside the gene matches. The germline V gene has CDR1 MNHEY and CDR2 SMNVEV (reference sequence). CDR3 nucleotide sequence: TGTGCCAGCAGTTCAGGGACAGGGCGGGAAAATCAGCCCCAGCATTTT. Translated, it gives CASSSGTGRENQPQHF.

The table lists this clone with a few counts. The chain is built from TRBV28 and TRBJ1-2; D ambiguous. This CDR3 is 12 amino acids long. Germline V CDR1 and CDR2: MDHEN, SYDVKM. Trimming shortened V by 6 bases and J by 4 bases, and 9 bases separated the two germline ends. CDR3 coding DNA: TGTGCCAGCAGCAAACTCGGCTATGGCTACACCTTC. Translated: CASSKLGYGYTF.